Included here is one TCR beta chain sequence, with context. These data originate in a study of radiotherapy plus CTLA-4 blockade in lung cancer. Treatment of patients with chemo-refractory metastatic non-small-cell lung cancer consisted of focal radiation plus CTLA-4 blockade with ipilimumab. Assay used: immunoSEQ multiplex PCR; TCRdb lists only in-frame clones, some missing. The table shows more than 25,000 clones, with around 85% occurring only once. Trimming took off 7 bases at V and 0 bases at J, with 10 bases between the two ends. The CDR3 spans 13 residues. Germline-derived CDR1 and CDR2 are SGHNT and YYREEE (reference sequence).

The V call is TRBV5-4, the J call TRBJ1-1; D call uncertain. This specimen was peripheral blood, taken from a patient treated with radiotherapy plus ipilimumab. This sequence was found in a human donor with non-small cell lung cancer who had stable disease on radiotherapy plus ipilimumab. CDR3 bases: TGTGCCAGCGGCAGTACCATGAACACTGAAGCTTTCTTT. It specifies CASGSTMNTEAFF. The variable domain in full, completed from reference TRBV5-4 and TRBJ1-1, reads ETGVTQSPTHLIKTRGQQVTLRCSSQSGHNTVSWYQQALGQGPQFIFQYYREEENGRGNFPPRFSGLQFPNYSSELNVNALELDDSALYLCASGSTMNTEAFFGQGTRLTVV.